These T cell receptor beta chains were read from a single sample in a study of T cells after yellow fever vaccination. TCRdb processed the 5' RACE reads anew with MiXCR; each CDR3 protein has one entry. The sample includes hundreds of thousands of distinct CDR3 sequences, approximately 5.7% of them seen just once. The sequencing used PBMCs, collected 5 days after the yellow fever booster vaccination. The receptors derive from a young man who received the YFV17D yellow fever vaccine. CDR3s include the opening cysteine and the closing phenylalanine or tryptophan. A D gene is named only where the DNA matches it firmly. Rows give clone size only sometimes, using once, few, many, or a class for an expanded clone.

J	V	size	D	CDR3	DNA
TRBJ2-5	TRBV28	few	-	CASTLRSIGETQYF	TGTGCCAGCACCCTGAGGTCGATCGGGGAGACCCAGTACTTC
TRBJ2-3	TRBV5-1	-	-	CASRSSADTQYF	TGCGCCAGCAGATCTTCCGCAGATACGCAGTATTTT
TRBJ1-1	TRBV27	few	-	CASSYTGFLAFF	TGTGCCAGCAGTTACACGGGATTTTTGGCTTTCTTT
TRBJ2-6	TRBV12-3/TRBV12-4	-	-	CASSIHLARTGNSGANVLTF	TGTGCCAGCAGCATCCACCTCGCGCGAACAGGGAATTCTGGGGCCAACGTCCTGACTTTC
TRBJ2-1	TRBV20-1	few	-	CSARDPWTRSSYNEQFF	TGCAGTGCTAGAGACCCCTGGACCCGGAGCTCCTACAATGAGCAGTTCTTC
TRBJ2-1	TRBV6-1	-	TRBD1	CVSRPTRGLSYNEQFF	TGTGTCAGCAGACCTACCAGGGGGCTCTCCTACAATGAGCAGTTCTTC
TRBJ1-2	TRBV20-1	many	-	CSARDHAPFSGYTF	TGCAGTGCTAGAGACCACGCCCCTTTTAGTGGCTACACCTTC
TRBJ2-1	TRBV7-2	many	-	CASSPTGSEQFF	TGTGCCAGCAGCCCCACAGGGTCCGAGCAGTTCTTC
TRBJ2-3	TRBV20-1	-	-	CSARGTGAPNTDTQYF	TGCAGTGCTAGAGGTACCGGGGCACCAAACACAGATACGCAGTATTTT
TRBJ2-1	TRBV5-1	-	TRBD2	CASSLVSGSHNEQFF	TGCGCCAGCAGCTTGGTTAGCGGGAGCCACAATGAGCAGTTCTTC
TRBJ2-1	TRBV4-1	many	-	CASSLPGTGGEQFF	TGCGCCAGCAGCCTTCCGGGTACGGGCGGTGAGCAGTTCTTC
TRBJ2-2	TRBV5-1	few	TRBD2	CASSSRLAGNTGELFF	TGCGCCAGCAGCTCAAGACTAGCGGGGAACACCGGGGAGCTGTTTTTT
TRBJ2-1	TRBV14	many	TRBD2	CASSQDGRSYNEQFF	TGTGCCAGCAGCCAAGACGGGAGGTCCTACAATGAGCAGTTCTTC
TRBJ2-7	TRBV2	-	-	CASSEVPSEQYF	TGTGCCAGCAGTGAGGTTCCTTCCGAGCAGTACTTC
TRBJ2-7	TRBV7-2	-	TRBD2	CASSSGSGRAYEQYF	TGTGCCAGCAGCTCAGGTAGCGGGAGGGCCTACGAGCAGTACTTC
TRBJ2-5	TRBV14	many	TRBD2	CASSYVAGGGETQYF	TGTGCCAGCAGCTATGTAGCGGGAGGTGGAGAGACCCAGTACTTC
TRBJ2-5	TRBV5-1	many	-	CASSSGQGETQYF	TGTGCCAGCAGCTCCGGACAAGGAGAGACCCAGTACTTC
TRBJ2-6	TRBV5-1	-	-	CASSSSYSGANVLTF	TGCGCCAGCAGCTCCTCATACTCTGGGGCCAACGTCCTGACTTTC
TRBJ2-1	TRBV29-1	few	-	CSVEKEQFF	TGCAGCGTTGAAAAAGAGCAGTTCTTC
TRBJ2-3	TRBV5-1	-	-	CASSEGRGKNTDTQYF	TGCGCCAGCAGCGAAGGCCGGGGGAAAAACACAGATACGCAGTATTTT
TRBJ2-5	TRBV7-8	many	-	CASSLYRETQYF	TGTGCCAGCAGCTTATATAGGGAGACCCAGTACTTC
TRBJ1-5	TRBV20-1	many	TRBD1	CSARGQYNQPQHF	TGCAGTGCTAGGGGACAGTACAATCAGCCCCAGCATTTT
TRBJ2-2	TRBV29-1	few	-	CSVDRPTGELFF	TGCAGCGTTGACCGTCCCACCGGGGAGCTGTTTTTT
TRBJ2-1	TRBV14	few	-	CASSLSSSNEQFF	TGTGCCAGCAGCCTATCCTCTTCGAATGAGCAGTTCTTC
TRBJ2-1	TRBV19	many	-	CASSILGYNEQFF	TGTGCCAGTAGTATCCTAGGATACAATGAGCAGTTCTTC
TRBJ2-1	TRBV10-3	-	TRBD2	CATLKLAGVRGNEQFF	TGTGCCACTTTAAAACTAGCGGGAGTCAGGGGCAATGAGCAGTTCTTC
TRBJ2-1	TRBV18	many	TRBD2	CASSRLAGQVGNEQFF	TGTGCCAGCTCACGACTAGCGGGACAAGTTGGCAATGAGCAGTTCTTC
TRBJ2-1	TRBV11-1	many	-	CASSLVGQELYNEQFF	TGTGCCAGCAGCTTAGTTGGCCAGGAGCTCTACAATGAGCAGTTCTTC
TRBJ2-5	TRBV14	-	-	CASSRAFETQYF	TGTGCCAGCAGCCGAGCTTTTGAGACCCAGTACTTC
TRBJ2-3	TRBV5-1	many	TRBD2	CASSSERLAFTDTQYF	TGCGCCAGCAGCTCCGAGAGACTAGCATTCACAGATACGCAGTATTTT
TRBJ2-3	TRBV20-1	many	-	CSARDRGSFTDTQYF	TGCAGTGCTAGAGATCGGGGGTCGTTCACAGATACGCAGTATTTT